This paragraph reports one T cell receptor (beta chain). Sequencing used immunoSEQ multiplex PCR; TCRdb keeps in-frame clones, though not all of them. The repertoire has under 200,000 clones, around 87% of them found once; the top ten carry over 7%. The sample belongs to a study of blood T cell repertoires in COVID-19. Germline V gives CDR1 MDHEN, CDR2 SYDVKM. The CDR3 runs to 16 residues. The V and J ends lost 6 bases and 0 bases, in that order; junction bases with no gene match: 7. The source of this sequence is a woman of 80 years or more in a cohort sampled during active or convalescent COVID-19. Sequenced: peripheral blood. The chain combines TRBV28 with TRBJ1-3; 8 nucleotides line up with TRBD1. The CDR3 sequence is CASRLRTGGSGNTIYF. CDR3 DNA: TGTGCCAGCAGACTCCGCACAGGGGGCTCTGGAAACACCATATATTTT.